This T cell receptor (beta chain) was recorded in a study of neurological immune-mediated disorders. Whole-study context: Most of the 34 multiple sclerosis patients had relapsing-remitting disease; 3 had secondary progressive. Study-wide results and limits: Private repertoires in all groups were suggested by the finding that expanded clones across subjects shared no CDR3 amino acid sequences. The level of TCR clonal expansion was highest in patients with HTLV-1-associated myelopathy and lowest in multiple sclerosis, where it fell below the level seen in healthy controls.

This clonotype occurred many times. The antigen is not known. TCRdb passed the 5' RACE reads through MiXCR, listing each CDR3 protein once. The data show about 59,000 distinct CDR3 sequences, around 3.6% seen once. This CDR3 region has 14 residues. Trimming pared 3 bases from V and 1 base from J, leaving 12 bases between. In germline, CDR1 is DFQATT, CDR2 SNEGSKA (reference sequence). Sequencing input: PBMCs. The clonotype originates from a woman aged 25-40 years with multiple sclerosis. V gene TRBV20-1 combines with J gene TRBJ1-1; D unresolved. CDR3 coding DNA: TGCAGTGCTAGTGTGGGTCTTTGGAACACTGAAGCTTTCTTT. Amino acid sequence: CSASVGLWNTEAFF.